The 27 T cell receptor beta chains listed next were all sequenced from one sample in a study of human T cells and chemical hapten exposure. Via MiXCR, TCRdb re-called the RACE reads, giving one row per CDR3 protein. The data contain 45,000 to 60,000 distinct CDR3 sequences, around a tenth of them singletons. Time point of the sample: pre-sensitization, week 0. Treatment denoted: therapeutic diphenylcyclopropenone sensitization with weekly scalp DPC. Sequencing was performed on whole blood, taken in connection with sensitization to the hapten diphenylcyclopropenone (DPC). The origin of the receptors is a woman between 40 and 50 years old with alopecia areata. Some clones in this sample may be carry-over from other donors' samples.

This clonotype was recorded a few times. The rearrangement joins TRBV29-1 to TRBJ2-1, with 13 bases lining up with TRBD2. The germline V gene has CDR1 SQVTM and CDR2 ANQGSEA. V trimming: 5 bases; J trimming: 2 bases; junction bases outside the gene matches: 6. The CDR3 has 16 amino acids. CDR3 in amino acids: CSVQPGLAGAYNEQFF. The CDR3 region has the DNA TGCAGCGTTCAACCCGGACTAGCGGGGGCCTACAATGAGCAGTTCTTC.

The sample holds many counts of this clonotype. The chain recombines TRBV3-1 with TRBJ1-6; 7 positions match TRBD1. The CDR3 consists of 14 residues. Germline trimming cut 1 base from V and 9 bases from J; bases unmatched to any gene: 3. Germline V lookup: CDR1 LGHDT, CDR2 YNNKEL (reference sequence). This CDR3 is CASSQVGGGSPLHF. The CDR3, as DNA: TGTGCCAGCAGCCAAGTAGGGGGCGGTTCACCCCTCCACTTT.

The V call is TRBV7-2, the J call TRBJ1-3, with a tentative D call TRBD1 (6 bases). The germline CDR1 and CDR2 sequences are SGHTA and FQGNSA. The V end lost 1 base, the J end lost 4 bases, and 11 bases lay between the germline ends. This CDR3 is built from 15 residues. CDR3 bases: TGTGCCAGCAGCTTAGAGGGGGGAACAGGAAACACCATATATTTT. Translation gives CASSLEGGTGNTIYF.

This clonotype was detected ten times or more. The chain links TRBV19 to TRBJ1-2; 8 bases match TRBD1. The V gene's germline CDR1 is LNHDA and CDR2 SQIVND (reference sequence). The ends lost 6 bases at V and 6 bases at J; junction bases unmatched: 6. The CDR3 runs to 13 residues. As DNA, the CDR3 is TGTGCCAGTAGCGTCGGACAGGGCAATGGCTACACCTTC. Translating it yields CASSVGQGNGYTF.

The chain has TRBV5-1 and TRBJ2-2; tentative D call: TRBD1 (6 bases). From germline, CDR1 is SGHRS and CDR2 YFSETQ. The V gene lost 0 bases and the J gene lost 6 bases, with 9 bases spanning the gap. The CDR3 extends over 14 amino acids. The CDR3, as DNA: TGCGCCAGCAGCTTGGAGGGACAATCCGGGGAGCTGTTTTTT. The encoded protein is CASSLEGQSGELFF. The variable domain in full, completed from reference TRBV5-1 and TRBJ2-2, reads KAGVTQTPRYLIKTRGQQVTLSCSPISGHRSVSWYQQTPGQGLQFLFEYFSETQRNKGNFPGRFSGRQFSNSRSEMNVSTLELGDSALYLCASSLEGQSGELFFGEGSRLTVL.

J is TRBJ2-6 and V is TRBV19; the match to TRBD2 covers 7 bases. Per the germline V gene, CDR1 is LNHDA and CDR2 is SQIVND (reference sequence). CDR3 length: 16 amino acids. V was clipped by 9 bases and J by 0 bases; unmatched bases: 8. This chain's CDR3 is CASSLAGDSGANVLTF. The CDR3 DNA reads as TGTGCCAGCTCCCTCGCGGGGGACTCTGGGGCCAACGTCCTGACTTTC.

In this sample, this clonotype turned up many times. The chain recombines TRBV27 with TRBJ1-1, with unresolved D. Trimming pared 6 bases from V and 9 bases from J, leaving 17 bases between. CDR1 is MNHEY and CDR2 is SMNVEV in the germline V gene (reference sequence). The CDR3 runs to 13 residues. The CDR3 spells CASSPHIQRKAFF. CDR3 DNA: TGTGCCAGCAGCCCCCACATTCAGCGCAAAGCTTTCTTT.

This clonotype was detected ten times or more. J is TRBJ2-7 and V is TRBV7-2, with 7 bases identical to TRBD1. The germline gives CDR1 SGHTA, CDR2 FQGNSA. The CDR3 has 15 amino acids. V lost 4 bases to trimming and J lost 3 bases; unmatched junction nucleotides: 9. CDR3 amino acids: CASSYQSGTVYEQYF. The CDR3 DNA reads TGTGCCAGCAGCTACCAGTCCGGGACAGTCTACGAGCAGTACTTC.

This clonotype was recorded many times. The J gene is TRBJ2-5, the V gene TRBV6-1, with D tentatively TRBD2 (6 bases). The CDR3 totals 13 residues. Trimming pared 6 bases from V and 1 base from J, leaving 9 bases between. Germline V gene data show CDR1 as MNHNS and CDR2 as SASEGT. The CDR3 DNA follows: TGTGCCAGCAGACGACTAGTCCAAGAGACCCAGTACTTC. Its protein product is CASRRLVQETQYF.

The chain uses TRBV30 and TRBJ2-1; 9 nucleotides line up with TRBD2. Germline CDR1 and CDR2: GTSNPN and SVGIG (reference sequence). The ends lost 3 bases at V and 12 bases at J; junction bases unmatched: 9. The CDR3 spans 13 residues. The CDR3 loop reads CAWSLAGTPWQFF. The CDR3 coding sequence is TGTGCCTGGAGCCTAGCGGGGACGCCGTGGCAGTTCTTC.

This clonotype was seen at least ten times. The rearrangement links TRBV4-2 to TRBJ2-6; D not resolved. V lost 0 bases, J lost 4 bases, and 7 bases lay in between. The V gene's germline CDR1 is LGHNA and CDR2 YNFKEQ. The CDR3 consists of 15 residues. CDR3 sequence reads: CASSQDPPGANVLTF. CDR3 nucleotide sequence: TGTGCCAGCAGCCAAGATCCCCCCGGGGCCAACGTCCTGACTTTC.

As to this clonotype: A junction end diverges from the germline sequence, so it may reflect a read error. This rearrangement joins TRBV9 to TRBJ2-3, with D unresolved. The CDR3 sequence is 11 residues long. CDR1 is SGDLS and CDR2 is YYNGEE in the germline V gene. The CDR3 here is CDSSVGDTQYF. DNA of the CDR3: TGTGACAGCAGCGTAGGTGATACGCAGTATTTT. Full variable domain (remainder filled in from reference TRBV9 and TRBJ2-3): DSGVTQTPKHLITATGQRVTLRCSPRSGDLSVYWYQQSLDQGLQFLIQYYNGEERAKGNILERFSAQQFPDLHSELNLSSLELGDSALYFCDSSVGDTQYFGPGTRLTVL.

The V gene is TRBV7-7, the J gene TRBJ2-1; 13 nucleotides match TRBD2. Germline-derived CDR1 and CDR2 are SSHAT and FNYEAQ (reference sequence). This CDR3 comprises 16 residues. Trimming at V came to 6 bases and at J to 6 bases, leaving 8 bases not matched to a gene. The DNA of the CDR3 is TGTGCCAGCAGTCTAACCGGGACTAGCGGGGCCAATGAGCAGTTCTTC. Its protein product is CASSLTGTSGANEQFF.

This clonotype appeared many times. This chain connects TRBV12-3 or TRBV12-4 to TRBJ2-1; 7 bases line up with TRBD1. This CDR3 has 20 amino acids. The V gene end was trimmed by 6 bases and the J gene end by 0 bases; junction bases not matched to a gene: 20. CDR3 amino acids: CASSPRTGQFGVTSYNEQFF. In nucleotides, the CDR3 is TGTGCCAGCAGCCCTCGGACGGGACAGTTTGGCGTAACCTCCTACAATGAGCAGTTCTTC.

This clonotype was detected a few times. V gene TRBV29-1 combines with J gene TRBJ2-1, with 8 bases fitting TRBD2. The trim removed 6 bases at V and 2 bases at J, leaving 6 bases unmatched. This CDR3 is 14 amino acids long. Germline lookup yields CDR1 SQVTM and CDR2 ANQGSEA. Here the CDR3 reads CSVDGLATYNEQFF. The CDR3 nucleotides read TGCAGCGTAGACGGACTAGCTACCTACAATGAGCAGTTCTTC.

The V gene is TRBV18, the J gene TRBJ2-1, with TRBD2 matching over 7 bases. V shed 0 bases, J shed 4 bases, and the junction held 6 bases outside the gene matches. CDR1 and CDR2 (germline): KGHSH, LQKENI. The CDR3 contains 16 residues. Here the CDR3 DNA reads TGTGCCAGCTCACCACCCTCGCGGGAGAGGTACAATGAGCAGTTCTTC. Translated: CASSPPSRERYNEQFF. Full variable domain (remainder filled in from reference TRBV18 and TRBJ2-1): NAGVMQNPRHLVRRRGQEARLRCSPMKGHSHVYWYRQLPEEGLKFMVYLQKENIIDESGMPKERFSAEFPKEGPSILRIQQVVRGDSAAYFCASSPPSRERYNEQFFGPGTRLTVL.

This clonotype was recorded a few times. The CDR3 nucleotides are TGCAGCGTTGACGACAGGGGGGATGAGCAGTTCTTC. It specifies CSVDDRGDEQFF. The chain combines TRBV29-1 with TRBJ2-1, with 9 bases matching TRBD1. This CDR3 has 12 residues. Germline-derived CDR1 and CDR2 are SQVTM and ANQGSEA. With V trimmed by 3 bases and J by 8 bases, 2 bases remained unmatched.

There are many counts of this clonotype. The chain employs TRBV29-1 and TRBJ2-7; D call uncertain. The germline CDR1 and CDR2 sequences are SQVTM and ANQGSEA. CDR3 length equals 12 residues. Deletions cut 5 bases from V and 0 bases from J, with 8 bases between. In nucleotides, the CDR3 is TGCAGCGTTACCGGGCCCTCCTACGAGCAGTACTTC. Translated, it gives CSVTGPSYEQYF.

This clonotype was seen ten or more times. The V gene is TRBV21-1, the J gene TRBJ1-6; the table assigns TRBD1, which was not confirmed against the DNA. TRBV21-1 is termed a pseudogene. The CDR3 sequence is 16 residues long. The CDR3 loop is CASSSAGPPMDSPLHF. Here the CDR3 DNA reads TGTGCCAGCAGCTCGGCGGGGCCCCCGATGGATTCACCCCTCCACTTT.

This clonotype has a count of ten or more. Written as DNA, the CDR3 is TGTGCCAGCAGTGACGGGACTAGCACAGATACGCAGTATTTT. It yields the protein CASSDGTSTDTQYF. The chain employs TRBV6-4 and TRBJ2-3, with a tentative D call TRBD2 (6 bases). The CDR3 has 14 residues. Germline CDR1 is MRHNA and CDR2 is SNTAGT. V lost 2 bases and J 0 bases, leaving 6 bases between the germline ends.

The rearrangement links TRBV29-1 to TRBJ2-2; D might be TRBD1 (5 bases). In germline, CDR1 is SQVTM, CDR2 ANQGSEA. The CDR3 length is 11 residues. V was trimmed by 8 bases and J by 6 bases, leaving 10 bases between them. The CDR3 sequence is CSPRVAGELFF. CDR3 DNA sequence: TGCAGCCCCAGGGTGGCCGGGGAGCTGTTTTTT.

The rearrangement joins TRBV5-1 to TRBJ2-4; a weak D match, TRBD2 (5 bases). Germline CDR1 reads SGHRS; CDR2 reads YFSETQ. Trimming stripped 1 base from V and 7 bases from J, with 18 bases between. The CDR3 is made up of 16 amino acids. DNA for the CDR3: TGCGCCAGCAGCTTGACTAGTCAAGTGGGTGTCAACATTCAGTACTTC. Translation gives CASSLTSQVGVNIQYF.

The CDR3 coding sequence is TGTGCCTCTCAAAACAATAATTCACCCCTCCACTTT. Its translation: CASQNNNSPLHF. V and J are TRBV9 and TRBJ1-6; no clear D. V lost 10 bases and J 5 bases, leaving 10 bases between the germline ends. This CDR3 is built from 12 residues. Germline V gene lookup returns CDR1 SGDLS and CDR2 YYNGEE.

This clonotype was observed at least ten times. The V call is TRBV7-3, the J call TRBJ2-2, with D possibly being TRBD1 (7 bases). The CDR3 is made up of 18 amino acids. V was shortened by 1 base and J by 2 bases, with 17 bases between the two germline ends. The V gene's germline CDR1 is SGHTA and CDR2 FQGTGA. CDR3 DNA sequence: TGTGCCAGCAGCTTAATAGGGATACAGGGGACTAACACCGGGGAGCTGTTTTTT. Amino acid sequence: CASSLIGIQGTNTGELFF.

The chain recombines TRBV21-1 with TRBJ1-1; the table's TRBD1 call for D was not verified on the DNA. TRBV21-1 has pseudogene status. This CDR3 is 11 amino acids long. The CDR3 sequence: CASRKDREAFF. CDR3 sequence (DNA): TGTGCCAGCAGAAAGGACAGGGAAGCTTTCTTT.

This clonotype has ten or more counts. The chain combines TRBV6-6 with TRBJ1-1; TRBD1 matches 8 bases. This CDR3 is 15 amino acids long. Germline loops: CDR1 MNHNY, CDR2 SVGAGI (reference sequence). V dropped 3 bases and J dropped 0; count of bases not matched to a gene: 3. CDR3 amino acids: CASSYPGGVNTEAFF. The CDR3 DNA follows: TGTGCCAGCAGTTATCCAGGGGGCGTGAACACTGAAGCTTTCTTT.

With regard to this clonotype: Just one base apart from a much larger clone, this may be a read error. The rearrangement links TRBV5-5 to TRBJ2-7; D is ambiguous. The length of the CDR3 is 15 residues. Germline V lookup: CDR1 SGHKS, CDR2 YYEKEE (reference sequence). The CDR3, as DNA: TGTGCCAGCAGCTTGGCACGGATCTTCGGTTACGGGCAGTACTTC. It encodes CASSLARIFGYGQYF.